This T cell receptor beta chain was retrieved from a study of OX40 agonist ivuxolimab in advanced cancers. Study-level information: Under the entry rules, prior anti-PD-1, anti-PD-L1 or anti-CTLA-4 therapy was allowed, and 35% to 40% had some. Study findings and constraints: Individuals who were partial responders at 0.1-3.0 mg/kg had clonal expansion that ranked among the lowest. Antigens targeted by the expanded peripheral T cells were not determined. Certain nonresponders additionally had low normalized T-cell clonal expansion.

CDR3 length equals 13 residues. The V end lost 0 bases, the J end lost 8 bases, and 9 bases lay between the germline ends. Germline V gives CDR1 MGHRA, CDR2 YSYEKL. With respect to this clone: The antigen is not known.

TCRdb's table, derived via immunoSEQ multiplex PCR, lists solely in-frame clones and lacks some. The sample consists of fewer than 85,000 clones, 65% to 85% of them appearing once. This TCR came from an adult with an advanced solid tumor such as melanoma, head and neck, liver or kidney cancer. The chain has TRBV4-1 and TRBJ2-3; no clear D. This sample comprised CD4+ or CD8+ T cells sorted from blood, obtained in a trial of the OX40 agonist ivuxolimab. CDR3 residues: CASSQDEMGTQYF. The CDR3 DNA sequence: TGCGCCAGCAGCCAAGATGAGATGGGTACGCAGTATTTT.